This TCR beta chain was profiled in a study of shared clonotypes between healthy human individuals. V lost 5 bases and J lost 2, with 9 bases in between. Germline lookup yields CDR1 SGHDT and CDR2 YYEEEE. The CDR3 length is 13 residues. Sorted-subset replicate PCR reactions contained roughly 200 ng DNA, corresponding to some 29,000 T cell genomes. Using immunoSEQ multiplex PCR, the repertoire was profiled, and TCRdb retains in-frame clones only, with some absent. In the table there are approximately 1.1 million clones, around 78% of which are singletons. Sequencing was done on a sample of memory CD4+ T cells from PBMCs. The subset was: CD45RA-negative fraction. The sequence derives from a man between 18 and 35 years old in good health. Some clones in this sample may be carry-over from other donors' samples. This sequence joins TRBV5-6 and TRBJ2-3; D is possibly TRBD2 (6 bases). CDR3 DNA: TGTGCCAGCAGTCCGGGGGACACAGATACGCAGTATTTT. Protein: CASSPGDTDTQYF. The entire variable domain, with the rest obtained from reference TRBV5-6 and TRBJ2-3, is as follows: DAGVTQSPTHLIKTRGQQVTLRCSPKSGHDTVSWYQQALGQGPQFIFQYYEEEERQRGNFPDRFSGHQFPNYSSELNVNALLLGDSALYLCASSPGDTDTQYFGPGTRLTVL.